This entry lists 11 T cell receptor beta chains sequenced from one sample in a study of shared clonotypes between healthy human individuals. Using immunoSEQ multiplex PCR, the repertoire was profiled, and TCRdb retains in-frame clones only, with some absent. Here the sample spans hundreds of thousands of clones, 60% to 80% being singletons. The sample taken for sequencing was memory CD4+ T cells sorted from blood. Subset specified: CD45RA-negative fraction. The receptor set was obtained from a woman in her twenties or thirties in good health.

This clone has a handful of counts. The chain couples TRBV7-9 to TRBJ2-1, with unresolved D. This CDR3 region has 14 residues. Looked up from germline, CDR1 is SEHNR and CDR2 is FQNEAQ (reference sequence). V lost 5 bases and J lost 10, with 18 bases in between. The CDR3 reads CASSPGLRMEEQFF. As DNA, the CDR3 is TGTGCCAGCAGCCCGGGCCTTCGGATGGAAGAGCAGTTCTTC.

V is TRBV28 and J is TRBJ2-7; no clear D. V lost 6 bases to trimming and J lost 4 bases, with 16 bases between them. Germline CDR1 MDHEN, CDR2 SYDVKM. The CDR3 extends over 14 amino acids. CDR3 residues: CASRGLPSPYEQYF. CDR3 DNA: TGTGCCAGCAGGGGGTTGCCTAGTCCTTACGAGCAGTACTTC.

CDR3 sequence: CASSPRPPPSTDTQYF. The CDR3 nucleotides are TGTGCCAGTAGCCCACGGCCCCCTCCTAGCACAGATACGCAGTATTTT. The chain employs TRBV19 and TRBJ2-3, with D uncertain. V gave up 6 bases and J gave up 0 bases, with 16 bases separating them. Germline V CDR1 and CDR2: LNHDA, SQIVND (reference sequence). The CDR3 runs to 16 residues.

The gene calls are TRBV6-6 and TRBJ2-1, with 11 bases that match TRBD2. CDR1 and CDR2 from the germline V gene are MNHNY and SVGAGI (reference sequence). The CDR3 runs 15 residues. The V segment lost 0 bases and the J segment 10 bases; nucleotides outside the gene matches: 5. In nucleotides, the CDR3 is TGTGCCAGCAGTTACTCTAGCGGGAGGGCCACCGAGCAGTTCTTC. Translation gives CASSYSSGRATEQFF.

V and J are TRBV14 and TRBJ2-5, with 11 bases identical to TRBD2. Germline CDR1 SGHDN, CDR2 FVKESK. The CDR3 consists of 17 residues. V shed 4 bases and J 1 base; nucleotides not matched to a gene: 8. The CDR3, as DNA: TGTGCCAGCAGCCCCCGGACTAGCGGGCACAGCCAAGAGACCCAGTACTTC. Protein product: CASSPRTSGHSQETQYF.

The rearrangement uses TRBV28 and TRBJ2-7; a weak D match, TRBD2 (5 bases). The CDR3 loop spans 13 amino acids. CDR1 and CDR2 from the germline V gene are MDHEN and SYDVKM. The V and J ends lost 7 bases and 3 bases respectively, with 13 bases between them. CDR3 protein: CASKSSANYEQYF. CDR3 nucleotides: TGTGCCAGCAAAAGTAGCGCAAACTACGAGCAGTACTTC.

The V call is TRBV7-9, the J call TRBJ2-7, with D unresolved. V was cut by 2 bases and J by 6 bases, with 8 bases left in between. The CDR3 contains 12 residues. CDR1 and CDR2 from the germline V gene are SEHNR and FQNEAQ (reference sequence). CDR3 residues: CASSLISSEQYF. As DNA, the CDR3 is TGTGCCAGCAGCTTAATCTCGTCCGAGCAGTACTTC. Complete variable domain (other parts from reference TRBV7-9 and TRBJ2-7): DTGVSQNPRHKITKRGQNVTFRCDPISEHNRLYWYRQTLGQGPEFLTYFQNEAQLEKSRLLSDRFSAERPKGSFSTLEIQRTEQGDSAMYLCASSLISSEQYFGPGTRLTVT.

This chain connects TRBV27 to TRBJ1-1, with D unclear. CDR3 length: 15 amino acids. V was shortened by 5 bases and J by 5 bases, with 18 bases between the two germline ends. Germline CDR1 reads MNHEY; CDR2 reads SMNVEV (reference sequence). The CDR3 spells CASSALLGSVTEAFF. CDR3 nucleotide sequence: TGTGCCAGCAGTGCCCTCTTGGGCAGCGTGACTGAAGCTTTCTTT.

This clone occurred a few times. J is TRBJ2-2 and V is TRBV29-1, with 10 nucleotides matching TRBD1. The V segment lost 3 bases and the J segment 9 bases; nucleotides outside the gene matches: 7. This CDR3 contains 14 residues. Germline CDR1 and CDR2: SQVTM and ANQGSEA. The chain's CDR3 is CSVETGGAGRELFF. The CDR3 nucleotides are TGCAGCGTTGAGACAGGGGGCGCAGGGCGGGAGCTGTTTTTT.

The chain combines TRBV11-2 with TRBJ2-4, with 9 bases lining up with TRBD1. Germline V gene sequence: CDR1 SGHAT, CDR2 FQNNGV. The ends lost 1 base at V and 8 bases at J; junction bases unmatched: 9. The CDR3 is 16 amino acids. The CDR3 DNA sequence: TGTGCCAGCAGCTTAGTGGAGGGACAGGGAGGGGACATTCAGTACTTC. This sequence encodes CASSLVEGQGGDIQYF.

This clone was recorded many times. The sample holds other DNA sequences that translate to the same CDR3. This rearrangement joins TRBV28 to TRBJ2-7; D possibly matches TRBD1 or TRBD2 (5 bases each). The CDR3 extends over 15 amino acids. Trimming stripped 3 bases from V and 4 bases from J, with 16 bases between. CDR1 and CDR2 (germline): MDHEN, SYDVKM. DNA of the CDR3: TGTGCCAGCAGTTTGGGGACGGGGCTAGGGTACGAGCAGTACTTC. This gives the protein CASSLGTGLGYEQYF.